The 23 T cell receptor beta chains listed next were all sequenced from one sample in a study of OX40 agonist ivuxolimab in advanced cancers. TCRdb's table, derived via immunoSEQ multiplex PCR, lists solely in-frame clones and lacks some. Among approximately 79,000 clones listed, 92% were seen once. The sample was CD4+ or CD8+ T cells sorted from blood, taken in a trial of the OX40 agonist ivuxolimab. The source of these receptors is an adult with an advanced solid tumor such as melanoma, head and neck, liver or kidney cancer.

The rearrangement uses TRBV4-3 and TRBJ1-2; 8 bases match TRBD1. Trimming took 3 bases from V and 3 from J; bases not matched to a gene: 3. This CDR3 has 14 residues. CDR1 is LGHNA and CDR2 is YSLEER in the germline V gene. CDR3 sequence reads: CASSQDRAHYGYTF. For the CDR3, the DNA is TGCGCCAGCAGCCAGGACAGGGCGCACTATGGCTACACCTTC.

The chain is built from TRBV30 and TRBJ1-2; the D gene is possibly TRBD1 (5 bases). Trimming stripped 2 bases from V and 5 bases from J, with 12 bases between. CDR1 is GTSNPN and CDR2 is SVGIG in the germline V gene (reference sequence). The CDR3 extends over 13 amino acids. The CDR3 sequence: CAWSIGEGYGYTF. The CDR3 DNA follows: TGTGCCTGGAGTATTGGGGAGGGGTATGGCTACACCTTC. The whole variable domain, remainder taken from reference TRBV30 and TRBJ1-2, is SQTIHQWPATLVQPVGSPLSLECTVEGTSNPNLYWYRQAAGRGLQLLFYSVGIGQISSEVPQNLSASRPQDRQFILSSKKLLLSDSGFYLCAWSIGEGYGYTFGSGTRLTVV.

The gene calls are TRBV29-1 and TRBJ2-7; D gene unclear. Trimming stripped 6 bases from V and 4 bases from J, with 13 bases between. Germline values: CDR1 SQVTM, CDR2 ANQGSEA. This CDR3 has 12 amino acids. The CDR3 DNA follows: TGCAGCGTGGATACCGATTCTTACGAGCAGTACTTC. Translating gives CSVDTDSYEQYF.

The genes are TRBV4-3 and TRBJ2-7; the D is unclear. CDR1 LGHNA and CDR2 YSLEER come from the germline V gene. This CDR3 is 16 amino acids long. The germline V and J ends were trimmed by 1 base and 4 bases, with 17 bases remaining between them. The CDR3 DNA sequence: TGCGCCAGCAGCCAAGGTCCTCCGCCTCCCCCGTACGAGCAGTACTTC. Its translation: CASSQGPPPPPYEQYF.

CDR3 sequence (DNA): TGTGCCAGCAGCTTAGGGCAGATTAATGGCTACACCTTC. Protein sequence: CASSLGQINGYTF. The V call is TRBV11-2, the J call TRBJ1-2; D not certain. The CDR3 contains 13 residues. Germline values: CDR1 SGHAT, CDR2 FQNNGV. The V end lost 1 base, the J end lost 6 bases, and 9 bases lay between the germline ends.

To note about this clone: Different DNA sequences within this sample yield the same CDR3. The rearrangement joins TRBV9 to TRBJ2-5; D is ambiguous. The CDR3 is 12 residues long. V gave up 0 bases and J gave up 5 bases, with 5 bases separating them. Germline V gene data show CDR1 as SGDLS and CDR2 as YYNGEE. The CDR3 coding sequence is TGTGCCAGCAGCGTAGGTGGGGAGACCCAGTACTTC. Translating gives CASSVGGETQYF.

J is TRBJ2-7 and V is TRBV4-1, with D possibly TRBD1 on 7 matching bases. The CDR3 length is 17 residues. Germline CDR1 reads MGHRA; CDR2 reads YSYEKL. V lost 0 bases to trimming and J lost 7 bases, with 22 bases between them. DNA for the CDR3: TGCGCCAGCAGCCAAGATTACGGGAGACAGGGAGGTTTAGAGCAGTACTTC. Amino acids: CASSQDYGRQGGLEQYF.

The rearrangement links TRBV19 to TRBJ2-5; D is unresolved. The CDR3 runs 15 residues. The germline V and J ends were trimmed by 4 bases and 2 bases, with 14 bases remaining between them. Per germline, CDR1 LNHDA and CDR2 SQIVND (reference sequence). CDR3 nucleotide sequence: TGTGCCAGTAGTACCCCCCAGGAACCACAAGAGACCCAGTACTTC. Its translation is CASSTPQEPQETQYF.

The rearrangement links TRBV7-9 to TRBJ2-7, with D perhaps matching TRBD2 (6 bases). Trimming took 5 bases from V and 0 from J, leaving 17 bases between them. The CDR3 extends over 16 amino acids. Germline CDR1 SEHNR, CDR2 FQNEAQ (reference sequence). The CDR3 sequence is CASSLGRGPTSYEQYF. CDR3 nucleotide sequence: TGTGCCAGCAGCCTGGGGCGGGGTCCTACCTCCTACGAGCAGTACTTC.

The chain recombines TRBV19 with TRBJ2-5, with TRBD1 matching over 10 bases. The better agreement between TRBJ2-7 and the DNA end casts doubt on the J call. CDR1 is LNHDA and CDR2 is SQIVND in the germline V gene (reference sequence). The CDR3 loop spans 14 amino acids. CDR3: CASTPGTGVYEQYF. The CDR3 region has the DNA TGTGCCAGTACTCCCGGGACAGGGGTCTACGAGCAGTACTTC.

V is TRBV5-4 and J is TRBJ2-7; D might be TRBD1 (5 bases). The length of the CDR3 is 13 residues. Germline V CDR1 and CDR2: SGHNT, YYREEE (reference sequence). Trimming took off 0 bases at V and 3 bases at J, with 7 bases between the two ends. Here the CDR3 DNA reads TGTGCCAGCAGCTTGGATGACAGCTACGAGCAGTACTTC. Residues: CASSLDDSYEQYF.

The J gene is TRBJ1-2, the V gene TRBV18, with 7 bases aligning to TRBD1. The ends lost 3 bases at V and 4 bases at J; junction bases unmatched: 8. The CDR3 extends over 15 amino acids. Germline values: CDR1 KGHSH, CDR2 LQKENI. The DNA for the CDR3 is TGTGCCAGCTCACCGCAGGGGGAGGGAGTCTATGGCTACACCTTC. Encoded protein: CASSPQGEGVYGYTF.

The CDR3 coding sequence is TGTGCCAGCAGCTGGGGACAGGGAGGGAATGAGCAGTTCTTC. This translates into CASSWGQGGNEQFF. The chain uses TRBV11-2 and TRBJ2-1, with 9 positions matching TRBD1. The CDR3 totals 14 residues. Germline assignment: CDR1 SGHAT and CDR2 FQNNGV. V was pared by 4 bases and J by 7 bases, with 5 bases of the junction left unmatched.

V gene TRBV7-6 combines with J gene TRBJ2-7; possibly TRBD2 for D (6 bases). The V gene lost 5 bases and the J gene lost 0 bases, with 14 bases spanning the gap. The CDR3 runs to 15 residues. From germline, CDR1 is SGHVS and CDR2 FNYEAQ. The CDR3 reads CASSPIGTYSYEQYF. DNA of the CDR3: TGTGCCAGCAGCCCCATCGGGACTTACTCCTACGAGCAGTACTTC. Variable domain in full (rest from reference TRBV7-6 and TRBJ2-7): GAGVSQSPRYKVTKRGQDVALRCDPISGHVSLYWYRQALGQGPEFLTYFNYEAQQDKSGLPNDRFSAERPEGSISTLTIQRTEQRDSAMYRCASSPIGTYSYEQYFGPGTRLTVT.

The rearrangement links TRBV7-9 to TRBJ1-5; D not certain. In germline, CDR1 is SEHNR, CDR2 FQNEAQ (reference sequence). The CDR3 contains 14 residues. With 0 bases removed from V and 6 bases from J, the gap between germline ends came to 9 bases. CDR3 region: CASSLAGEGQPQHF. CDR3 nucleotide sequence: TGTGCCAGCAGCTTAGCGGGAGAGGGTCAGCCCCAGCATTTT.

The rearrangement uses TRBV11-2 and TRBJ1-2; D remains unclear. The CDR3 sequence is 16 residues long. V lost 0 bases and J lost 2, with 13 bases in between. CDR1 SGHAT and CDR2 FQNNGV come from the germline V gene. CDR3 DNA: TGTGCCAGCAGCTTAGATTTGATAGGGATAAACTATGGCTACACCTTC. Encoded protein: CASSLDLIGINYGYTF.

The CDR3 DNA reads TGCGCCAGCAGGGACAGGGCGGACTATGGCTACACCTTC. Amino acids: CASRDRADYGYTF. The rearrangement links TRBV5-1 to TRBJ1-2, with 8 positions matching TRBD1. Germline CDR1 reads SGHRS; CDR2 reads YFSETQ. This CDR3 is 13 amino acids long. Losses at the gene ends were 5 bases for V and 3 bases for J; bases not matched to a gene: 3.

The chain recombines TRBV29-1 with TRBJ2-6; D gene unclear. The germline CDR1 and CDR2 sequences are SQVTM and ANQGSEA. The CDR3 has 17 residues. V shed 0 bases and J shed 0 bases, with 12 bases lying between them. The CDR3 spells CSVEDLGSPSGANVLTF. The DNA for the CDR3 is TGCAGCGTTGAAGACCTAGGCAGCCCCTCTGGGGCCAACGTCCTGACTTTC.

This chain uses TRBV19 with TRBJ2-1; 9 bases map to TRBD1. The CDR3 spans 20 residues. Germline lookup yields CDR1 LNHDA and CDR2 SQIVND (reference sequence). The ends lost 9 bases at V and 1 base at J; junction bases unmatched: 22. The DNA of the CDR3 is TGTGCCAGCCCTTCTGATCGGGACAGGGTTGTTCTTGGGTCCTACAATGAGCAGTTCTTC. Translated: CASPSDRDRVVLGSYNEQFF.

This rearrangement joins TRBV7-6 to TRBJ2-7; no clear D. V gave up 3 bases and J gave up 0 bases, with 6 bases separating them. The germline V gene encodes CDR1 SGHVS and CDR2 FNYEAQ. The CDR3 totals 13 residues. The CDR3 nucleotides are TGTGCCAGCAGCTTGGGCGCCTCCTACGAGCAGTACTTC. It specifies CASSLGASYEQYF.

There are a few counts of this clone. The V call is TRBV13, the J call TRBJ2-5; 9 nucleotides agree with TRBD1. The V gene's germline CDR1 is PRHDT and CDR2 FYEKMQ (reference sequence). Trimming at V came to 5 bases and at J to 3 bases, leaving 7 bases not matched to a gene. CDR3 length equals 15 residues. The CDR3 DNA sequence: TGTGCCAGCAGCCCCCGGGACAGGGAGGAAGAGACCCAGTACTTC. This gives the protein CASSPRDREEETQYF.

This chain links TRBV6-5 with TRBJ2-5; D is unresolved. The CDR3 has 14 amino acids. The germline gives CDR1 MNHEY, CDR2 SVGAGI. Trimming shortened V by 0 bases and J by 2 bases, and 7 bases separated the two germline ends. The CDR3 is CASSYSQPQETQYF. The CDR3 DNA is TGTGCCAGCAGTTACTCCCAGCCGCAAGAGACCCAGTACTTC.

The chain has TRBV7-9 and TRBJ2-1, with D perhaps matching TRBD1 (6 bases). V lost 4 bases and J 13 bases, leaving 17 bases between the germline ends. CDR1 and CDR2 (germline): SEHNR, FQNEAQ (reference sequence). There are 13 residues in the CDR3. CDR3 sequence: CASSYLGATGQFF. The CDR3 nucleotides read TGTGCCAGCAGCTACCTCGGGGCGACAGGTCAGTTCTTC.